The entry below gives a single T cell receptor beta chain sequence along with its context. As yet, its antigen is unknown. This record comes from a study of long-term antiretroviral therapy in people with HIV. At least two post-ART and at least one pre-ART PBMC sample were available for each donor. There were no participants with HIV treated outside the United States. This CDR3 is 16 amino acids long. Germline V CDR1 and CDR2: SGHVS, FQNEAQ. V lost 1 base and J lost 6; bases outside the gene matches: 4. Study conclusions and caveats: Subsequent to ART, diversity was augmented yet persisted below that of transplant donor controls. HIV repertoire CDR3 lengths ranged less widely than those of controls.

Samples were assayed with immunoSEQ v3.0 at survey level. Here immunoSEQ multiplex PCR was the method, and the copy in TCRdb shows in-frame clones only, minus some. The sample yields tens of thousands of clones, 80% seen once. The sample here was unsorted PBMCs, taken 0.3 years after starting antiretroviral therapy. The chain employs TRBV7-8 and TRBJ1-6; TRBD1 agrees at 9 bases. The TCR was taken from a man aged 40-55 years with HIV. The CDR3 bases are TGTGCCAGCAGCTTAGATTGGGACAGGGCTAATTCACCCCTCCACTTT. The encoded protein is CASSLDWDRANSPLHF.